These 24 T cell receptor beta chains were sequenced from one sample in a study of shared clonotypes between healthy human individuals. The repertoire was sequenced with immunoSEQ multiplex PCR; TCRdb's copy has only in-frame clones and lacks some. The table records about 320,000 clones, roughly 84% of them present only once. The sequenced sample consisted of memory CD8+ T cells sorted from blood. Documented subset: CD45RO+ cells pooled with CCR7-negative TemRA cells. Receptors were obtained from a man between 18 and 29 years old in good health.

The chain is built from TRBV4-3 and TRBJ2-7, with 7 bases identical to TRBD1. V dropped 4 bases and J dropped 7; count of bases not matched to a gene: 13. This CDR3 contains 15 residues. Germline V CDR1 and CDR2: LGHNA, YSLEER. CDR3 DNA sequence: TGCGCCAGCAGCCGGTCCGACAGGGCGGTTTGGGAGCAGTACTTC. This gives the protein CASSRSDRAVWEQYF.

This chain uses TRBV7-9 with TRBJ2-3, with TRBD1 matching over 8 bases. This CDR3 has 15 amino acids. V lost 8 bases and J lost 3; bases outside the gene matches: 10. Germline V gives CDR1 SEHNR, CDR2 FQNEAQ (reference sequence). CDR3 sequence reads: CASFPTGGGTDTQYF. The CDR3 nucleotides are TGTGCCAGCTTTCCAACAGGGGGTGGAACAGATACGCAGTATTTT. The whole variable domain, remainder taken from reference TRBV7-9 and TRBJ2-3, is DTGVSQNPRHKITKRGQNVTFRCDPISEHNRLYWYRQTLGQGPEFLTYFQNEAQLEKSRLLSDRFSAERPKGSFSTLEIQRTEQGDSAMYLCASFPTGGGTDTQYFGPGTRLTVL.

The rearrangement uses TRBV7-3 and TRBJ2-1, with 10 bases identical to TRBD1. CDR1 is SGHTA, CDR2 FQGTGA, per germline. Trimming took 4 bases from V and 6 from J; bases not matched to a gene: 6. The CDR3 has 15 residues. The CDR3 reads CASSWGTGVVNEQFF. The CDR3 DNA reads TGTGCCAGCAGCTGGGGGACAGGGGTGGTCAATGAGCAGTTCTTC.

This sequence joins TRBV28 and TRBJ1-6, with D unresolved. The V gene lost 8 bases and the J gene lost 8 bases, with 16 bases spanning the gap. Per germline, CDR1 MDHEN and CDR2 SYDVKM. CDR3 length: 14 amino acids. Here the CDR3 reads CASEPVMVDSPLHF. The CDR3 DNA reads TGTGCCAGCGAGCCAGTTATGGTGGATTCACCCCTCCACTTT.

This chain links TRBV11-2 with TRBJ2-5, with D tentatively TRBD2 (7 bases). The germline CDR1 and CDR2 sequences are SGHAT and FQNNGV. V lost 1 base and J lost 0, with 15 bases in between. The CDR3 runs to 17 residues. The CDR3 DNA follows: TGTGCCAGCAGCTTAGGAACGTTGCGGGGGCACCAAGAGACCCAGTACTTC. Amino acid sequence: CASSLGTLRGHQETQYF.

The rearrangement joins TRBV15 to TRBJ2-2; D perhaps matches TRBD1 (5 bases). V dropped 5 bases and J dropped 2 bases, with 21 bases sitting between them. The germline gives CDR1 LNHNV, CDR2 YYDKDF (reference sequence). This CDR3 spans 18 amino acids. The DNA for the CDR3 is TGTGCCACCAGCCTTAGATTTTGGGGCCTTTCCAACACCGGGGAGCTGTTTTTT. Amino acids: CATSLRFWGLSNTGELFF.

V and J are TRBV27 and TRBJ1-5, with D possibly TRBD1 on 6 matching bases. Germline CDR1 and CDR2: MNHEY and SMNVEV (reference sequence). The CDR3 spans 15 residues. The germline V and J ends were trimmed by 1 base and 3 bases, with 10 bases remaining between them. The DNA of the CDR3 is TGTGCCAGCAGTTTATATGGGGGGCACAATCAGCCCCAGCATTTT. It is translated as CASSLYGGHNQPQHF.

The chain links TRBV29-1 to TRBJ2-3, with D tentatively TRBD1 (5 bases). Trimming cost V 4 bases and J 0 bases, with 14 bases left between them. The CDR3 sequence is 15 residues long. Germline CDR1 SQVTM, CDR2 ANQGSEA. DNA of the CDR3: TGCAGCGTTGGGGGATGGGGCCCCAGCACAGATACGCAGTATTTT. Its translation: CSVGGWGPSTDTQYF.

This clone occurred once. The rearrangement joins TRBV7-6 to TRBJ1-4; 8 bases fit TRBD1. J was trimmed by 4 bases and V by 6 bases; bases with no gene match: 7. Per the germline V gene, CDR1 is SGHVS and CDR2 is FNYEAQ. The CDR3 extends over 15 amino acids. The CDR3 sequence: CASSPTGGHNEKLFF. In DNA, the CDR3 is TGTGCCAGCAGTCCAACAGGGGGTCATAATGAAAAACTGTTTTTT.

About this clone itself: Other DNA variants within this sample encode the same CDR3. The rearrangement uses TRBV9 and TRBJ2-7, with 8 bases fitting TRBD2. The CDR3 sequence is 15 residues long. The J segment lost 3 bases and the V segment lost 0 bases, leaving 5 bases of the junction unmatched. The germline gives CDR1 SGDLS, CDR2 YYNGEE. The CDR3 loop reads CASSVGAGGGYEQYF. The DNA of the CDR3 is TGTGCCAGCAGCGTAGGGGCGGGAGGCGGCTACGAGCAGTACTTC.

V is TRBV11-3 and J is TRBJ2-1, with a weak D call TRBD2 (5 bases). In germline, CDR1 is SGHNT, CDR2 YENEEA. The length of the CDR3 is 15 residues. V lost 0 bases and J 5 bases, leaving 11 bases between the germline ends. Here the CDR3 reads CASSLEASRNNEQFF. In DNA form, the CDR3 reads TGTGCCAGCAGCTTAGAGGCTAGCAGGAACAATGAGCAGTTCTTC. The full variable domain, in which reference TRBV11-3 and TRBJ2-1 provide the parts outside the CDR3, is EAGVVQSPRYKIIEKKQPVAFWCNPISGHNTLYWYLQNLGQGPELLIRYENEEAVDDSQLPKDRFSAERLKGVDSTLKIQPAELGDSAVYLCASSLEASRNNEQFFGPGTRLTVL.

The chain combines TRBV19 with TRBJ2-7; 7 bases are a match to TRBD2. V trimming: 0 bases; J trimming: 5 bases; junction bases outside the gene matches: 7. This CDR3 comprises 15 residues. From germline, CDR1 is LNHDA and CDR2 SQIVND (reference sequence). CDR3 nucleotides: TGTGCCAGTAGTATAGATCGTAACGGGAGGAACGAGCAGTACTTC. This translates into CASSIDRNGRNEQYF. Variable domain in full (rest from reference TRBV19 and TRBJ2-7): DGGITQSPKYLFRKEGQNVTLSCEQNLNHDAMYWYRQDPGQGLRLIYYSQIVNDFQKGDIAEGYSVSREKKESFPLTVTSAQKNPTAFYLCASSIDRNGRNEQYFGPGTRLTVT.

The V and J genes are TRBV10-3 and TRBJ1-1; D is uncertain. Germline V lookup: CDR1 ENHRY, CDR2 SYGVKD. Trimming left V 4 bases short and J 4 bases short, with 16 bases between. The CDR3 is 15 residues long. CDR3 DNA: TGTGCCATCAGTGGGTCCGGGGTTGGTACCACTGAAGCTTTCTTT. This sequence encodes CAISGSGVGTTEAFF.

This clone was seen only a few times. V and J are TRBV13 and TRBJ2-2; the match to TRBD2 covers 12 bases. This CDR3 is built from 16 residues. The germline V gene has CDR1 PRHDT and CDR2 FYEKMQ (reference sequence). V gave up 5 bases and J gave up 6 bases; unmatched junction bases: 7. CDR3: CASSPVLAGGPGELFF. Here the CDR3 DNA reads TGTGCCAGCAGCCCCGTTCTAGCGGGGGGGCCCGGGGAGCTGTTTTTT.

This clone was counted at least ten times. The genes are TRBV7-8 and TRBJ2-7; 8 positions agree with TRBD1. The CDR3 contains 14 residues. V was pared by 2 bases and J by 5 bases, with 5 bases of the junction left unmatched. Germline lookup yields CDR1 SGHVS and CDR2 FQNEAQ. The DNA of the CDR3 is TGTGCCAGCAGCTTATCAGGGGGCATGAACGAGCAGTACTTC. Translation gives CASSLSGGMNEQYF.

About this clone: It is likely a read error: a sequence one base away is far more abundant. CDR3 amino acids: CASSEGQAYEQYF. Written as DNA, the CDR3 is TGTGCCAGCAGTGAGGGGCAGGCCTACGAGCAGTACTTC. The chain combines TRBV13 with TRBJ2-7; the D call may be TRBD1 or TRBD2 (5 bases each). Per the germline V gene, CDR1 is PRHDT and CDR2 is FYEKMQ (reference sequence). This CDR3 has 13 residues. V lost 6 bases and J lost 2, with 11 bases in between.

The chain has TRBV14 and TRBJ2-7; 7 nucleotides line up with TRBD1. The CDR3 has 15 residues. Germline lookup yields CDR1 SGHDN and CDR2 FVKESK. V gave up 0 bases and J gave up 2 bases; unmatched junction bases: 4. CDR3: CASSQEEGAAYEQYF. The CDR3, as DNA: TGTGCCAGCAGCCAAGAAGAGGGGGCGGCCTACGAGCAGTACTTC.

The chain couples TRBV30 to TRBJ1-4; D remains ambiguous. Trimming removed 2 bases at V and 8 bases at J, with 9 bases between. This CDR3 contains 12 residues. The V gene's germline CDR1 is GTSNPN and CDR2 SVGIG (reference sequence). The chain's CDR3 is CAWSTVGEKLFF. For the CDR3, the DNA is TGTGCCTGGAGTACCGTGGGGGAAAAACTGTTTTTT.

V and J are TRBV4-1 and TRBJ2-7, with TRBD1 matching 10 bases. CDR1 MGHRA and CDR2 YSYEKL come from the germline V gene. J lost 5 bases, V lost 3 bases, and 7 bases had no gene match. This CDR3 has 15 amino acids. This CDR3 reads CASSHGTGVLNEQYF. In nucleotides, the CDR3 is TGCGCCAGCAGCCATGGGACAGGGGTACTGAACGAGCAGTACTTC.

This chain uses TRBV5-1 with TRBJ1-3; D not resolved. Germline assignment: CDR1 SGHRS and CDR2 YFSETQ. V was shortened by 0 bases and J by 0 bases, with 13 bases between the two germline ends. The CDR3 covers 17 residues. DNA of the CDR3: TGCGCCAGCAGCTTGGCACCCCCCTCCCTCTCTGGAAACACCATATATTTT. Its protein is CASSLAPPSLSGNTIYF.

The chain uses TRBV10-3 and TRBJ2-7, with TRBD1 as a possible D gene (6 bases). The CDR3 sequence is 12 residues long. CDR1 and CDR2 (germline): ENHRY, SYGVKD. Trimming shortened V by 7 bases and J by 1 base, and 8 bases separated the two germline ends. The CDR3 is CAITGDSYEQYF. The CDR3, as DNA: TGTGCCATCACAGGGGATTCCTACGAGCAGTACTTC.

This chain uses TRBV6-5 with TRBJ2-6, with unresolved D. V was pared by 6 bases and J by 0 bases, with 9 bases between. The length of the CDR3 is 15 residues. CDR1 is MNHEY and CDR2 is SVGAGI in the germline V gene. CDR3 region: CASSSGYSGANVLTF. The CDR3 DNA is TGTGCCAGCAGCTCAGGCTACTCTGGGGCCAACGTCCTGACTTTC.

The gene calls are TRBV7-2 and TRBJ2-7; 9 nucleotides align to TRBD1. The V gene's germline CDR1 is SGHTA and CDR2 FQGNSA. The CDR3 has 17 amino acids. Trimming cost V 4 bases and J 2 bases; bases outside gene matches: 12. In DNA form, the CDR3 reads TGTGCCAGCAGCTCCCACCGCCGGGACAGGGTAACCTACGAGCAGTACTTC. It specifies CASSSHRRDRVTYEQYF.

The V and J genes are TRBV28 and TRBJ1-5; possible D gene TRBD1, 6 bases. Germline V gene data show CDR1 as MDHEN and CDR2 as SYDVKM. Deletions cut 2 bases from V and 6 bases from J, with 17 bases between. This CDR3 has 16 residues. Here the CDR3 DNA reads TGTGCCAGCAGTTTAAGGCAGGGGCAGTGGAGTCAGCCCCAGCATTTT. It translates to CASSLRQGQWSQPQHF.